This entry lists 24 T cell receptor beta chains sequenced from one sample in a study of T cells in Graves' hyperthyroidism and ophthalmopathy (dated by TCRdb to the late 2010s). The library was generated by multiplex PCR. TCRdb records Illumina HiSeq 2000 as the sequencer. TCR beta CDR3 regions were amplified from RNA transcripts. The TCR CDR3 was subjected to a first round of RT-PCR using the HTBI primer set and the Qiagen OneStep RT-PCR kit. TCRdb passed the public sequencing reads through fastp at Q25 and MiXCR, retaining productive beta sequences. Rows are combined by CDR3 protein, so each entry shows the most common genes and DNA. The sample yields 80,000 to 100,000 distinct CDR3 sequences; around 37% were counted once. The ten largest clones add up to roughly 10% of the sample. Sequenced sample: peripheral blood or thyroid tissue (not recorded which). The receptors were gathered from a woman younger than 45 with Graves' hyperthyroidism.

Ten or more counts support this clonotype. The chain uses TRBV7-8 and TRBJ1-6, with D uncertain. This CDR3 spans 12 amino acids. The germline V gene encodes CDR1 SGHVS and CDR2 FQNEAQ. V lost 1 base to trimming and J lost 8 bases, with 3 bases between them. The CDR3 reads CASSLEDSPLHF. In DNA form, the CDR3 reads TGTGCCAGCAGCTTAGAGGATTCACCCCTCCACTTT.

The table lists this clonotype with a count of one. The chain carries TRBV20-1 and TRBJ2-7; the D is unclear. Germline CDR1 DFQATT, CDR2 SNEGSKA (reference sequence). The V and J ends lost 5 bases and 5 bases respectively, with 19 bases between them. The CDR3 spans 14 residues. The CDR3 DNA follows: TGCAGTGCTCCGCTAGGACGGGCAAGCCACGAGCAGTACTTC. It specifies CSAPLGRASHEQYF.

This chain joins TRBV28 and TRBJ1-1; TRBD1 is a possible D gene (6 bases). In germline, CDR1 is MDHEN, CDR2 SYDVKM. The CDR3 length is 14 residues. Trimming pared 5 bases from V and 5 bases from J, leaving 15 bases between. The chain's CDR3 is CASSQGGIRTEAFF. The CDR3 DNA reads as TGTGCCAGCAGTCAAGGGGGAATTAGGACTGAAGCTTTCTTT.

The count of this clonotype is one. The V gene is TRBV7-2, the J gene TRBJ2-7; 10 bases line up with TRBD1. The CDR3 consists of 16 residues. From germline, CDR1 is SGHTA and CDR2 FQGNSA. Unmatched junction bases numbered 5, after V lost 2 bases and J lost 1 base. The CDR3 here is CASSLPPGQGSYEQYF. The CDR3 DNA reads TGTGCCAGCAGCTTACCCCCGGGACAGGGGTCCTACGAGCAGTACTTC. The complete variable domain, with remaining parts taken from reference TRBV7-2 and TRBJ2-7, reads GAGVSQSPSNKVTEKGKDVELRCDPISGHTALYWYRQSLGQGLEFLIYFQGNSAPDKSGLPSDRFSAERTGGSVSTLTIQRTQQEDSAVYLCASSLPPGQGSYEQYFGPGTRLTVT.

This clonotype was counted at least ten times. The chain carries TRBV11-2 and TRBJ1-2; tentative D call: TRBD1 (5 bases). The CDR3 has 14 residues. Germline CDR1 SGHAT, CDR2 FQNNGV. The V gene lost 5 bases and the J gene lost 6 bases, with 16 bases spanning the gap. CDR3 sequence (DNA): TGTGCCAGCAGCCAAAACAGGAATGGGAATGGCTACACCTTC. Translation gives CASSQNRNGNGYTF.

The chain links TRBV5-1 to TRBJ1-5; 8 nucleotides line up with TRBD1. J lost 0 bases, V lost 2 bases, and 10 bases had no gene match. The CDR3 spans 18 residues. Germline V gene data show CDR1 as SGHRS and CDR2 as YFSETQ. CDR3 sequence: CASSFGQGEGHSNQPQHF. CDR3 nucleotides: TGCGCCAGCAGCTTCGGACAGGGCGAGGGCCATAGCAATCAGCCCCAGCATTTT. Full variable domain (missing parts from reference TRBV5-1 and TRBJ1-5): KAGVTQTPRYLIKTRGQQVTLSCSPISGHRSVSWYQQTPGQGLQFLFEYFSETQRNKGNFPGRFSGRQFSNSRSEMNVSTLELGDSALYLCASSFGQGEGHSNQPQHFGDGTRLSIL.

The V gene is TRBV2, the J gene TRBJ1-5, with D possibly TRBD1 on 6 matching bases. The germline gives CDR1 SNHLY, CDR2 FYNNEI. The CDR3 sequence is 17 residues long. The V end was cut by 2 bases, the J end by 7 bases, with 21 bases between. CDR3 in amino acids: CASSEKGINRVRQPQHF. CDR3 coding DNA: TGTGCCAGCAGTGAAAAAGGAATAAACAGGGTGAGGCAGCCCCAGCATTTT.

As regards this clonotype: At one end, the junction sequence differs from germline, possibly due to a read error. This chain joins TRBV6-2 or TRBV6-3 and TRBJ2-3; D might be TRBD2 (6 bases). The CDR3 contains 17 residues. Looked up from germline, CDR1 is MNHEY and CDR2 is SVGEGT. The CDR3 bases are TGTGCCAGCAGTTACTCGTCACCGGGACGGGGGTGGGATACGCAGTGTTTT. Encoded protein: CASSYSSPGRGWDTQCF.

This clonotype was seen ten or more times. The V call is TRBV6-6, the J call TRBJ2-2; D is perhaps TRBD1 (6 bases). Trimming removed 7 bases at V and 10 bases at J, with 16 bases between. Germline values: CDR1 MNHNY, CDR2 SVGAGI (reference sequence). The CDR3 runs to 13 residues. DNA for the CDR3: TGTGCCAGCATCGACCTTACAGGGTCGGAGCTGTTTTTT. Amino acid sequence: CASIDLTGSELFF.

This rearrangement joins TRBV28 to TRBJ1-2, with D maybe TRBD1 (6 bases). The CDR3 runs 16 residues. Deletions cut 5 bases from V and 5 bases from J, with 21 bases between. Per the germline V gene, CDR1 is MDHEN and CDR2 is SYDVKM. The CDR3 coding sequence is TGTGCCAGCAGTCCACCGGGTGTGGGGGCTGGTTATGGCTACACCTTC. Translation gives CASSPPGVGAGYGYTF.

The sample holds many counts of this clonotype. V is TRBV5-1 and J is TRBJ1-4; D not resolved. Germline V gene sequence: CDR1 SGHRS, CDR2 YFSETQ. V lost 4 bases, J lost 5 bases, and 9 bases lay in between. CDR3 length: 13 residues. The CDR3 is CASSDERNEKLFF. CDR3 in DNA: TGCGCCAGCAGCGACGAGAGAAATGAAAAACTGTTTTTT.

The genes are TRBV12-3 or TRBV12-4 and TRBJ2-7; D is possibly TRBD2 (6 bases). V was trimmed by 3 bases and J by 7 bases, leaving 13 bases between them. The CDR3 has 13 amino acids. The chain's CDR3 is CASSLGEVYEQYF. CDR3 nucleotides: TGTGCCAGCAGTTTGGGGGAGGTGTATGAGCAGTACTTC.

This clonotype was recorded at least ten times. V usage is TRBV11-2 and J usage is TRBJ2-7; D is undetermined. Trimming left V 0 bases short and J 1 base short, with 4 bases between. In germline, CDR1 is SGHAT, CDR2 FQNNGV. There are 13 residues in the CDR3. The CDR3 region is CASSLERSYEQYF. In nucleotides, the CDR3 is TGTGCCAGCAGCTTAGAGAGGTCCTACGAGCAGTACTTC.

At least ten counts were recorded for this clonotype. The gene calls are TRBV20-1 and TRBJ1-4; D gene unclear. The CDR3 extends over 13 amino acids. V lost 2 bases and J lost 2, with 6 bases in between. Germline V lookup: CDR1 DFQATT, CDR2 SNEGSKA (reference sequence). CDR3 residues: CSARSGTNEKLFF. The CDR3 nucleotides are TGCAGTGCTAGATCGGGGACTAATGAAAAACTGTTTTTT.

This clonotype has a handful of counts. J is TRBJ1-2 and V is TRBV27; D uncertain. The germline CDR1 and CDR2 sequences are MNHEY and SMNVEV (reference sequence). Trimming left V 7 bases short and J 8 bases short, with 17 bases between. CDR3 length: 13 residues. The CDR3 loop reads CASTKSRGYGYTF. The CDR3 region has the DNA TGTGCCAGCACCAAAAGTAGAGGGTACGGCTACACCTTC.

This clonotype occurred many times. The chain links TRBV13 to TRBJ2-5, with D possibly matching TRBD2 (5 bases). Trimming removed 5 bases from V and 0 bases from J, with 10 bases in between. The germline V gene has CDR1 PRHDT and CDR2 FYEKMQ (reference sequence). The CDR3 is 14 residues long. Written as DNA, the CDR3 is TGTGCCAGCAGCGACACGGGGTACCAAGAGACCCAGTACTTC. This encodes CASSDTGYQETQYF.

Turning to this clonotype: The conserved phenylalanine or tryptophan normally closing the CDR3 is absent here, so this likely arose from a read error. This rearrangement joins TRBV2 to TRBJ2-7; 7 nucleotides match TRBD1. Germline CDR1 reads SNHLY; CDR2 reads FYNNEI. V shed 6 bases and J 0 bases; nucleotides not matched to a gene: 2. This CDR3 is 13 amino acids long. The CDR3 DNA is TGTGCCAGCAGGGGGACAGTCTCCTACGAGCAGTACCTC. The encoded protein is CASRGTVSYEQYL.

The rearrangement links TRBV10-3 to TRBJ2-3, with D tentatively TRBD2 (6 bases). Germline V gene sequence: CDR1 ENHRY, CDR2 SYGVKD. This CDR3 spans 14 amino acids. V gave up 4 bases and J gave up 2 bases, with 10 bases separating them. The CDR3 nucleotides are TGTGCCATCAGTGGGAGGGGACTCACAGATACGCAGTATTTT. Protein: CAISGRGLTDTQYF.

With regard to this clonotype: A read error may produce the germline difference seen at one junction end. The CDR3 nucleotides are TGTGTCAGCAGTATAAATATGGGGCAAGCTTTCTTT. Translation gives CVSSINMGQAFF. The gene calls are TRBV28 and TRBJ1-1; a possible D gene is TRBD1 (5 bases). The CDR3 totals 12 residues. In germline, CDR1 is MDHEN, CDR2 SYDVKM.

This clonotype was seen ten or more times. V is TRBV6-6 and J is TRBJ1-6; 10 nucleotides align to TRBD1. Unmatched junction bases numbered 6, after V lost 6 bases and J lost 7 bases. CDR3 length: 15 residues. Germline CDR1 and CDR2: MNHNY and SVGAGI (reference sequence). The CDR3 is CASRTADRGNSPLHF. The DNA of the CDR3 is TGTGCCAGCAGGACCGCGGACAGGGGGAATTCACCCCTCCACTTT.

As DNA, the CDR3 is TGTGCCACCAGCAGCGGGCCGGGAAGGTATCAGCCCCAGCATTTT. This codes for CATSSGPGRYQPQHF. V usage is TRBV15 and J usage is TRBJ1-5; D uncertain. V lost 3 bases and J lost 5, with 14 bases in between. Germline CDR1 reads LNHNV; CDR2 reads YYDKDF (reference sequence). The CDR3 sequence is 15 residues long.

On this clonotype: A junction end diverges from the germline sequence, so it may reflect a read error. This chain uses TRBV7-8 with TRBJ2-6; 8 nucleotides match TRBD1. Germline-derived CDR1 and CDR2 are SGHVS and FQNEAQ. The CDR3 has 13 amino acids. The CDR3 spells CASSVSQGGTEAF. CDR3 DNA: TGTGCCAGCAGCGTGTCACAGGGGGGCACTGAAGCTTTC.

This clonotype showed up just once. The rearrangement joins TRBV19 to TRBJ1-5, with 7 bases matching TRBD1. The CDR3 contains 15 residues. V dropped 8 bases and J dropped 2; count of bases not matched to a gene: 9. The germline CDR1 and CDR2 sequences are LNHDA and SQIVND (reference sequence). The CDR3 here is CASARDRGGNQPQHF. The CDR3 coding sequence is TGTGCCAGTGCCCGGGACAGAGGTGGCAATCAGCCCCAGCATTTT.

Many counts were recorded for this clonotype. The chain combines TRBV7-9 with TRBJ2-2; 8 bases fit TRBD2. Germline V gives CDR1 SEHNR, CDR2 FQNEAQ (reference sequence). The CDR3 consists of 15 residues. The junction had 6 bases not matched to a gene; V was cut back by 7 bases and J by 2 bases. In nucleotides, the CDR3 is TGTGCCAGCACCCTAACTAGCGGAAACACCGGGGAGCTGTTTTTT. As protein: CASTLTSGNTGELFF.